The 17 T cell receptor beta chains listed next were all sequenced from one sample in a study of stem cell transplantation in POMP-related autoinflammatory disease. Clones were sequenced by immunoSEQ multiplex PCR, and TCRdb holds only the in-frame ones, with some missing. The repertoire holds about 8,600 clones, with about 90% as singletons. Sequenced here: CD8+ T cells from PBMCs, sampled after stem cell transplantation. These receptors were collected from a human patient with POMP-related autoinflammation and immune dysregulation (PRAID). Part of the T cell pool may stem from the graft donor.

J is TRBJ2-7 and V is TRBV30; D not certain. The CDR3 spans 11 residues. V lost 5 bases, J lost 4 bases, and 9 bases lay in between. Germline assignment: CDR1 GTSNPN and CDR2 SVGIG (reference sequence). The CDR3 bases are TGTGCCTGGGGATACAGTTACGAGCAGTACTTC. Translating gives CAWGYSYEQYF.

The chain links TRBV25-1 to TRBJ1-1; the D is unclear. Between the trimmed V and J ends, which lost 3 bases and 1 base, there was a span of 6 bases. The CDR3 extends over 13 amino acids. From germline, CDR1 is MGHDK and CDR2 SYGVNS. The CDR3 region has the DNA TGTGCCAGCAGTGAGGGCGGGAACACTGAAGCTTTCTTT. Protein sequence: CASSEGGNTEAFF.

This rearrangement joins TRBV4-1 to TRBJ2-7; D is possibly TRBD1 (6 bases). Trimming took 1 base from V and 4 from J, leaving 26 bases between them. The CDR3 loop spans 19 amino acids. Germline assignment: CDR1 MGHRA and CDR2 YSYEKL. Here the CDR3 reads CASSQATKSSRTAVYEQYF. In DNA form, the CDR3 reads TGCGCCAGCAGCCAAGCCACTAAAAGCTCTAGGACAGCCGTTTACGAGCAGTACTTC.

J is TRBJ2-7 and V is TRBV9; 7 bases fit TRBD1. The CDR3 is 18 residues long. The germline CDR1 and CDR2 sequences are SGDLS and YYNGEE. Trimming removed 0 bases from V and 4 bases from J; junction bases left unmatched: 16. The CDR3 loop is CASSVVGLVGQEVYEQYF. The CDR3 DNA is TGTGCCAGCAGCGTAGTTGGACTGGTAGGACAGGAAGTTTACGAGCAGTACTTC.

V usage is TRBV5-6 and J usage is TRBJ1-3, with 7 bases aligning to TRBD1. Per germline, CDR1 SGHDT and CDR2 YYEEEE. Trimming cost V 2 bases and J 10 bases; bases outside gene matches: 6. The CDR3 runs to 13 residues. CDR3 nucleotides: TGTGCCAGCAGCTTCAAGACAGGGTTTACCATATATTTT. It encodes CASSFKTGFTIYF.

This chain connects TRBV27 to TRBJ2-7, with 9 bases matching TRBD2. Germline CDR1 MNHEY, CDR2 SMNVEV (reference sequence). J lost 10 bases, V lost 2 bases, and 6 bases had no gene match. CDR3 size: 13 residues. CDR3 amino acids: CASSLGGGAEQYV. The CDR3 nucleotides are TGTGCCAGCAGTTTAGGCGGGGGGGCGGAACAGTACGTC.

For the CDR3, the DNA is TGTGCCAGCAGTTTGTGGGATTATGGAAACACCATATATTTT. Translation: CASSLWDYGNTIYF. The chain uses TRBV28 and TRBJ1-3; no clear D. Germline lookup yields CDR1 MDHEN and CDR2 SYDVKM. V gave up 3 bases and J gave up 3 bases, with 9 bases separating them. The CDR3 spans 14 residues. Together with reference TRBV28 and TRBJ1-3, the CDR3 gives the full variable domain: DVKVTQSSRYLVKRTGEKVFLECVQDMDHENMFWYRQDPGLGLRLIYFSYDVKMKEKGDIPEGYSVSREKKERFSLILESASTNQTSMYLCASSLWDYGNTIYFGEGSWLTVV.

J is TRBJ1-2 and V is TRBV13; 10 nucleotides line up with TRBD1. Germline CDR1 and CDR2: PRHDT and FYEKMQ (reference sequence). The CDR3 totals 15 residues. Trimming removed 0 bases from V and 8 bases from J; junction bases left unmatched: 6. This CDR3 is CASSLGTGGAMGYTF. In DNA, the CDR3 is TGTGCCAGCAGCTTAGGGACAGGGGGCGCGATGGGCTACACCTTC.

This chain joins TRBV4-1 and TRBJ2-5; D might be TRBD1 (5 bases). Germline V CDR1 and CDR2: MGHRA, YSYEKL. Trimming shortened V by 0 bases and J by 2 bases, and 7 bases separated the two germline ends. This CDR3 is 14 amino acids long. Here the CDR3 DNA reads TGCGCCAGCAGCCAAGACAGGGCTCAAGAGACCCAGTACTTC. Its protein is CASSQDRAQETQYF.

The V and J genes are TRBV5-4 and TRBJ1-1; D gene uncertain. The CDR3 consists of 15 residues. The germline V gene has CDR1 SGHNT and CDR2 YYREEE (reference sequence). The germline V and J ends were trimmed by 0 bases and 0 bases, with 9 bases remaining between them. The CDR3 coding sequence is TGTGCCAGCAGCTTGGGTATAGTTATGAACACTGAAGCTTTCTTT. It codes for CASSLGIVMNTEAFF.

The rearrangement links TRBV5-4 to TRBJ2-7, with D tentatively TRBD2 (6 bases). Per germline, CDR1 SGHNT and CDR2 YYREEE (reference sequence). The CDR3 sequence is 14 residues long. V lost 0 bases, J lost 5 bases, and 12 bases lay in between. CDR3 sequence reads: CASSLELAADEQYF. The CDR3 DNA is TGTGCCAGCAGCTTGGAATTAGCGGCCGACGAGCAGTACTTC.

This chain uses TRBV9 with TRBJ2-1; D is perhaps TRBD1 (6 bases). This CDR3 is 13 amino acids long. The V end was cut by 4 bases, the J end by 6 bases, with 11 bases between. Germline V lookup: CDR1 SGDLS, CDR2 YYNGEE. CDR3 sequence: CASSSGQLNEQFF. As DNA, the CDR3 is TGTGCCAGCAGCAGTGGACAGCTCAATGAGCAGTTCTTC.

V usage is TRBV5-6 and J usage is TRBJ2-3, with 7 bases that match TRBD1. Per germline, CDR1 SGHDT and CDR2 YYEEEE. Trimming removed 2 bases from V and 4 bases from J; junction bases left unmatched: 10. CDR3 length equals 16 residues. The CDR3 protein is CASSFWTGLGPDTQYF. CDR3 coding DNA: TGTGCCAGCAGCTTCTGGACAGGTTTGGGCCCAGATACGCAGTATTTT.

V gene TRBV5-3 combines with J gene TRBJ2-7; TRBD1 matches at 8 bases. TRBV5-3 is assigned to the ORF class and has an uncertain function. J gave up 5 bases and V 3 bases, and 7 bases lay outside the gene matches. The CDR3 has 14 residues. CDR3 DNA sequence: TGTGCCAGAAGCTCGACAGGGGTAAAAAACGAGCAGTACGTC. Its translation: CARSSTGVKNEQYV.

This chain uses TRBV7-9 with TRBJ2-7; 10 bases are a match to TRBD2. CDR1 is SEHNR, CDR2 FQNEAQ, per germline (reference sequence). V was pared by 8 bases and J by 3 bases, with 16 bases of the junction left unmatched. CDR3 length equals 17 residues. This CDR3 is CASLKVASGSPGYEQYF. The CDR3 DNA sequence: TGTGCCAGCTTAAAGGTGGCTAGCGGGAGCCCTGGCTACGAGCAGTACTTC.

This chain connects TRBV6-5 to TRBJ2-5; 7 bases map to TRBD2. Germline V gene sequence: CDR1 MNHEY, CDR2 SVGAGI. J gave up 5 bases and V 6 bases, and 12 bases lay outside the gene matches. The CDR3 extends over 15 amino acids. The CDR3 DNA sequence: TGTGCCAGCAGGCCCTCGGCGGGAGATAGGGAGACCCAGTACTTC. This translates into CASRPSAGDRETQYF.

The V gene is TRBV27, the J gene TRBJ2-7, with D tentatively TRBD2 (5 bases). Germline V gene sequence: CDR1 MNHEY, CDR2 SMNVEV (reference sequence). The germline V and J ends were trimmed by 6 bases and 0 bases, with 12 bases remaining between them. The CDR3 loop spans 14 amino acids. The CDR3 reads CASRYNSGSYEQYF. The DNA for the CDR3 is TGTGCCAGCAGATATAACAGCGGCTCCTACGAGCAGTACTTC.